This T cell receptor beta chain was sequenced in a study of blood T cell repertoires in COVID-19. Trimming cost V 6 bases and J 4 bases, with 9 bases left between them. This CDR3 region has 12 residues. Measured with immunoSEQ multiplex PCR; TCRdb has only the in-frame clones, and not every one. Of roughly 60,000 clones in the sample, roughly 87% are singletons; the top ten hold 3.6%. Sequencing input: peripheral blood. This TCR derives from a man aged 35 to 55 with COVID-19, enrolled during active disease. The rearrangement links TRBV12-3 or TRBV12-4 to TRBJ1-1; a weak D match, TRBD1 (6 bases). The CDR3 DNA sequence: TGTGCCAGCAGACAGGGCTTCACTGAAGCTTTCTTT. Amino acid sequence: CASRQGFTEAFF.